This T cell receptor (beta chain) was recovered during a study of cytomegalovirus exposure and HLA in healthy donors. CDR1 and CDR2 from the germline V gene are SGHVS and FQNEAQ. V lost 4 bases to trimming and J lost 0 bases; unmatched junction nucleotides: 8. This CDR3 is built from 16 residues. Researchers ran the PCR with 60 Vbeta and 13 Jbeta primers. Profiling relied on immunoSEQ multiplex PCR, and the TCRdb table lists in-frame clones only, not all of them. The sample contains 40,000 or so clones, 70% to 80% of which appear only once. Whole-study findings and limits: A later analysis showed TCR association rates differing by HLA locus, peaking at DRB1 and lowest at HLA-C.

Concerning this clone: What it recognizes is unknown.

The sequencing sample was made of PBMCs. J is TRBJ1-1 and V is TRBV7-8, with 7 bases identical to TRBD1. This receptor was obtained from a young woman in good health and CMV-seronegative. Written as DNA, the CDR3 is TGTGCCAGCAGCTCTCACAGGGGAGGTTTGAACACTGAAGCTTTCTTT. Encoded protein: CASSSHRGGLNTEAFF.